This TCR beta chain comes out of a study of cytomegalovirus exposure and HLA in healthy donors. Primers included in the PCR were 60 Vbeta and 13 Jbeta primers. Assay: immunoSEQ multiplex PCR; the TCRdb copy retains only in-frame clones and omits some. The table has 220,000 or so clones, approximately 80% seen once. The CDR3 covers 12 residues. CDR1 is MGHDK and CDR2 is SYGVNS in the germline V gene. Trimming took off 3 bases at V and 0 bases at J, with 3 bases between the two ends. The chain is built from TRBV25-1 and TRBJ2-7; the D is unclear. The sequenced sample was PBMCs. The TCR was taken from a male donor in good health and CMV-seronegative. In DNA form, the CDR3 reads TGTGCCAGCAGTGATAACTCCTACGAGCAGTACTTC. Translating it yields CASSDNSYEQYF.